The rows below give T cell receptor beta chains drawn from one sample of a study of shared clonotypes between healthy human individuals. Clones were sequenced by immunoSEQ multiplex PCR, and TCRdb holds only the in-frame ones, with some missing. Of 450,000 to 650,000 clones listed, around three quarters are singletons. Material for sequencing was PBMCs. These receptor sequences come from a woman between 35 and 50 years old in good health. Some clones in this sample may be carry-over from other donors' samples. CDR3s include the opening cysteine and the closing phenylalanine or tryptophan. The D gene is left open where the match is weak. For some rows the clone size is stated as once, few or many, or as a class when expanded; others skip it.

j_gene: TRBJ2-5; abundance: NA; d_gene: TRBD1; v_gene: TRBV28; CDR3aa: CASSSDREVGETQYF; CDR3nt: TGTGCCAGCAGTTCGGACAGGGAGGTTGGAGAGACCCAGTACTTC
j_gene: TRBJ2-1; abundance: NA; d_gene: NA; v_gene: TRBV1; CDR3aa: CTSSQEREGGFYNEQFF; CDR3nt: TGCACCAGCAGCCAAGAGAGGGAGGGGGGGTTTTACAATGAGCAGTTCTTC
j_gene: TRBJ2-7; abundance: NA; d_gene: NA; v_gene: TRBV30; CDR3aa: CAWSVQRDAVSLEQYF; CDR3nt: TGTGCCTGGAGTGTACAGAGAGACGCAGTGTCCCTGGAGCAGTACTTC
j_gene: TRBJ2-7; abundance: NA; d_gene: TRBD2; v_gene: TRBV6-5; CDR3aa: CASSYSLAGETYEQYF; CDR3nt: TGTGCCAGCAGTTACTCTCTAGCGGGAGAGACCTACGAGCAGTACTTC
j_gene: TRBJ2-7; abundance: NA; d_gene: NA; v_gene: TRBV5-1; CDR3aa: CASNLDGSYEQYF; CDR3nt: TGCGCCAGCAACTTGGACGGGAGTTACGAGCAGTACTTC
j_gene: TRBJ1-2; abundance: NA; d_gene: NA; v_gene: TRBV7-8; CDR3aa: CASSSYRDGYTF; CDR3nt: TGTGCCAGCAGCTCGTACAGGGATGGCTACACCTTC
j_gene: TRBJ1-5; abundance: NA; d_gene: NA; v_gene: TRBV6-1; CDR3aa: CASSVGLSNQGEHF; CDR3nt: TGTGCCAGCAGCGTTGGGCTCTCGAATCAAGGGGAGCATTTT
j_gene: TRBJ2-7; abundance: few; d_gene: NA; v_gene: TRBV5-1; CDR3aa: CASTQDGGFEQYF; CDR3nt: TGCGCCAGTACCCAGGACGGAGGATTCGAGCAGTACTTC
j_gene: TRBJ2-3; abundance: NA; d_gene: NA; v_gene: TRBV14; CDR3aa: CASSQFADTDTQYF; CDR3nt: TGTGCCAGCAGCCAATTTGCGGACACAGATACGCAGTATTTT
j_gene: TRBJ1-1; abundance: NA; d_gene: NA; v_gene: TRBV19; CDR3aa: CASRSSGGGSAAFF; CDR3nt: TGTGCCAGTAGATCCTCCGGGGGGGGGTCCGCAGCTTTCTTT
j_gene: TRBJ1-3; abundance: few; d_gene: TRBD1; v_gene: TRBV10-3; CDR3aa: CAISESPDRVGSGNTIYF; CDR3nt: TGTGCCATCAGTGAGTCACCCGACAGGGTGGGCTCTGGAAACACCATATATTTT
j_gene: TRBJ2-1; abundance: NA; d_gene: NA; v_gene: TRBV7-7; CDR3aa: CASSLGGPPVEQFF; CDR3nt: TGTGCTAGCAGCTTAGGGGGACCCCCAGTTGAGCAGTTCTTC
j_gene: TRBJ2-1; abundance: NA; d_gene: TRBD2; v_gene: TRBV5-4; CDR3aa: CASSLAGGRGPYNEQFF; CDR3nt: TGTGCCAGCAGCTTGGCGGGCGGGAGGGGGCCCTACAATGAGCAGTTCTTC
j_gene: TRBJ2-7; abundance: NA; d_gene: NA; v_gene: TRBV6-6; CDR3aa: CASSYGVSSYEQYF; CDR3nt: TGTGCCAGCAGTTACGGAGTAAGCTCCTACGAGCAGTACTTC
j_gene: TRBJ1-1; abundance: few; d_gene: NA; v_gene: TRBV30; CDR3aa: CAWNGLPMNTEAFF; CDR3nt: TGTGCCTGGAACGGACTGCCGATGAACACTGAAGCTTTCTTT
j_gene: TRBJ2-1; abundance: NA; d_gene: TRBD1; v_gene: TRBV7-9; CDR3aa: CASSPTGYNEQFF; CDR3nt: TGTGCCAGCAGCCCGACAGGGTACAATGAGCAGTTCTTC
j_gene: TRBJ2-1; abundance: NA; d_gene: NA; v_gene: TRBV6-6; CDR3aa: CASSYGTYSYNEQFF; CDR3nt: TGTGCCAGCAGTTACGGGACTTATTCCTACAATGAGCAGTTCTTC
j_gene: TRBJ2-2; abundance: NA; d_gene: TRBD2; v_gene: TRBV7-8; CDR3aa: CASSLNGGRNTGELFF; CDR3nt: TGTGCCAGCAGCTTAAACGGCGGGAGAAACACCGGGGAGCTGTTTTTT
j_gene: TRBJ2-2; abundance: NA; d_gene: TRBD2; v_gene: TRBV6-1; CDR3aa: CASRATSVNTGELFF; CDR3nt: TGTGCCAGCAGGGCGACTAGCGTCAACACCGGGGAGCTGTTTTTT
j_gene: TRBJ1-2; abundance: NA; d_gene: TRBD1; v_gene: TRBV7-3; CDR3aa: CASSRTGMGYGYTF; CDR3nt: TGTGCCAGCAGCCGGACAGGGATGGGCTATGGCTACACCTTC
j_gene: TRBJ1-5; abundance: NA; d_gene: NA; v_gene: TRBV28; CDR3aa: CASSYMRDHQPQHF; CDR3nt: TGTGCCAGCAGTTACATGCGGGATCATCAGCCCCAGCATTTT
j_gene: TRBJ2-3; abundance: NA; d_gene: TRBD2; v_gene: TRBV7-3; CDR3aa: CASSLQPSGGGNTQYF; CDR3nt: TGTGCCAGCAGCTTACAGCCTAGCGGGGGGGGAAATACGCAGTATTTT
j_gene: TRBJ2-1; abundance: once; d_gene: NA; v_gene: TRBV5-8; CDR3aa: CASSQPDLEQFF; CDR3nt: TGTGCCAGCAGCCAACCGGACCTTGAGCAGTTCTTC
j_gene: TRBJ2-1; abundance: NA; d_gene: NA; v_gene: TRBV2; CDR3aa: CASNPLGSASYNEQFF; CDR3nt: TGTGCCAGCAACCCTTTGGGGTCAGCCTCCTACAATGAGCAGTTCTTC
j_gene: TRBJ2-2; abundance: once; d_gene: TRBD2; v_gene: TRBV14; CDR3aa: CASSPWGIGLAGPNTGELFF; CDR3nt: TGTGCCAGCAGCCCCTGGGGTATTGGACTAGCGGGGCCGAACACCGGGGAGCTGTTTTTT
j_gene: TRBJ2-7; abundance: NA; d_gene: TRBD1; v_gene: TRBV19; CDR3aa: CASSGAGTGSKYEQYF; CDR3nt: TGTGCCAGTAGTGGGGCCGGGACAGGGAGTAAATACGAGCAGTACTTC
j_gene: TRBJ2-3; abundance: NA; d_gene: TRBD2; v_gene: TRBV29-1; CDR3aa: CSVSPAGGPDTQYF; CDR3nt: TGCAGCGTTTCACCAGCGGGAGGCCCAGATACGCAGTATTTT
j_gene: TRBJ2-5; abundance: NA; d_gene: NA; v_gene: TRBV11-3; CDR3aa: CASSPRTEETQYF; CDR3nt: TGTGCCAGCAGTCCCAGGACTGAAGAGACCCAGTACTTC
j_gene: TRBJ2-7; abundance: NA; d_gene: NA; v_gene: TRBV27; CDR3aa: CASSSTSFGEQYF; CDR3nt: TGTGCCAGCAGTTCGACTAGTTTTGGCGAGCAGTACTTC
j_gene: TRBJ1-1; abundance: NA; d_gene: NA; v_gene: TRBV30; CDR3aa: CAASAGGDQGRAFF; CDR3nt: TGTGCCGCCTCGGCCGGAGGGGACCAAGGGAGGGCTTTCTTT
j_gene: TRBJ2-3; abundance: NA; d_gene: NA; v_gene: TRBV30; CDR3aa: CAWRGPGDTQYF; CDR3nt: TGTGCCTGGAGAGGGCCGGGGGATACGCAGTATTTT
j_gene: TRBJ2-3; abundance: NA; d_gene: NA; v_gene: TRBV12-2; CDR3aa: CASRLLTGSTDTQYF; CDR3nt: TGTGCAAGTCGCTTATTGACAGGCTCCACAGATACGCAGTATTTT
j_gene: TRBJ2-7; abundance: few; d_gene: TRBD2; v_gene: TRBV11-1; CDR3aa: CASSSGLAGNYEQYF; CDR3nt: TGTGCCAGCAGCTCCGGACTAGCGGGAAACTACGAGCAGTACTTC